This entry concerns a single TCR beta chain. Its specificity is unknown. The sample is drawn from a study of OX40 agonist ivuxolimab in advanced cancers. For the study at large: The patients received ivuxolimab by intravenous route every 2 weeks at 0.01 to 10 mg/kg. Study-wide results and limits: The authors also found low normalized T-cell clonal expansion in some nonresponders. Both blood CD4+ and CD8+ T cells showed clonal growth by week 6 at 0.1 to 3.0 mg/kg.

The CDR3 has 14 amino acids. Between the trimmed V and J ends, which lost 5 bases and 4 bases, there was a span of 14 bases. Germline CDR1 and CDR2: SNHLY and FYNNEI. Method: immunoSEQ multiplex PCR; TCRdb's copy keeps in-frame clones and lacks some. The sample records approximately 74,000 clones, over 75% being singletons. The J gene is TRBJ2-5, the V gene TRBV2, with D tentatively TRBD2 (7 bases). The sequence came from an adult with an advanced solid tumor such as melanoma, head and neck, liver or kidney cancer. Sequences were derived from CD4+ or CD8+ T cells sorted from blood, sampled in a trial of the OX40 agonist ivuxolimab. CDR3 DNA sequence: TGTGCCAGCAGTTTGGACAGCGGGGTAGAGACCCAGTACTTC. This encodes CASSLDSGVETQYF.